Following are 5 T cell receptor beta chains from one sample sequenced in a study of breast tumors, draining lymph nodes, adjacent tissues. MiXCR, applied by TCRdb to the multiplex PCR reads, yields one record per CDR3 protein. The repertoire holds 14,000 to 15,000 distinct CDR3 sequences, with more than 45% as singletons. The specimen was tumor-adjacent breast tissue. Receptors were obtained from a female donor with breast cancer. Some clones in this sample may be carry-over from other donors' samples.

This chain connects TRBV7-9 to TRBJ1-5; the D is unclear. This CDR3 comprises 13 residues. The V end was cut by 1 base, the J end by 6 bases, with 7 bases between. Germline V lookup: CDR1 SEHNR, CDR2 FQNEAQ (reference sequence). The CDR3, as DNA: TGTGCCAGCAGCTTAGGGGTTGGTCAGCCCCAGCATTTT. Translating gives CASSLGVGQPQHF. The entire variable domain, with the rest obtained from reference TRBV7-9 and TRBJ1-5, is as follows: DTGVSQNPRHKITKRGQNVTFRCDPISEHNRLYWYRQTLGQGPEFLTYFQNEAQLEKSRLLSDRFSAERPKGSFSTLEIQRTEQGDSAMYLCASSLGVGQPQHFGDGTRLSIL.

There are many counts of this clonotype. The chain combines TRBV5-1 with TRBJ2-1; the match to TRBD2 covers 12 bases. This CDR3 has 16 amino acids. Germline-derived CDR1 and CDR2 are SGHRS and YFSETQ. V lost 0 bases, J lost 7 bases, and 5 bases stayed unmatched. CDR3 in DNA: TGCGCCAGCAGCTTGGTGACTAGCGGGAGAGAAAATGAGCAGTTCTTC. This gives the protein CASSLVTSGRENEQFF.

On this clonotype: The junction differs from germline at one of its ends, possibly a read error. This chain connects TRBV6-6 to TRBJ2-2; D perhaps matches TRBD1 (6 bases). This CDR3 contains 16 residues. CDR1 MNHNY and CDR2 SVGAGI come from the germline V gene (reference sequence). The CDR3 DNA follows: TGTGCCAGCAGTAACCGGGACATGAGGAACACCGGGGAGCTGCTTTTT. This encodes CASSNRDMRNTGELLF.

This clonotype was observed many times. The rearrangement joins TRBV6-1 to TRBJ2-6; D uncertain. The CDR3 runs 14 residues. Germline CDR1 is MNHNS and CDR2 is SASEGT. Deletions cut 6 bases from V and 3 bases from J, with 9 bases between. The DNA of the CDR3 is TGTGCCAGCAGAGGCCGGAGTGGGGCCAACGTCCTGACTTTC. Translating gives CASRGRSGANVLTF.

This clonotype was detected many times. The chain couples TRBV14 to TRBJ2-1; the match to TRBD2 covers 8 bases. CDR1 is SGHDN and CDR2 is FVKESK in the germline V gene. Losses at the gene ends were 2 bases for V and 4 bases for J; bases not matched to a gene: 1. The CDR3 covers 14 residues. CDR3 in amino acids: CASSQRGGYNEQFF. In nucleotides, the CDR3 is TGTGCCAGCAGCCAACGGGGGGGGTACAATGAGCAGTTCTTC.